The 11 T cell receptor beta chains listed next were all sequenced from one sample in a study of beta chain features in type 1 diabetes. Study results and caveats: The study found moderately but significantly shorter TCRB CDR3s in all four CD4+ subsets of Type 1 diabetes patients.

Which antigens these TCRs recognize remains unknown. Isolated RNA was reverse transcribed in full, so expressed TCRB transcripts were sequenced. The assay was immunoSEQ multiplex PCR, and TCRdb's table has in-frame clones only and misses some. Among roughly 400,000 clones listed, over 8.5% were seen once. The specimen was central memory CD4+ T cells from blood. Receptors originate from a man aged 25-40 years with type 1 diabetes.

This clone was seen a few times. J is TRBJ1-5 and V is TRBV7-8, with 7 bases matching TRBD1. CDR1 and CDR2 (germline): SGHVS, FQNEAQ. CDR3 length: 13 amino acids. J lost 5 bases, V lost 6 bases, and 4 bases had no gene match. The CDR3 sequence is CASSRDRDQPQHF. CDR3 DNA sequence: TGTGCCAGCAGTCGTGACAGGGATCAGCCCCAGCATTTT.

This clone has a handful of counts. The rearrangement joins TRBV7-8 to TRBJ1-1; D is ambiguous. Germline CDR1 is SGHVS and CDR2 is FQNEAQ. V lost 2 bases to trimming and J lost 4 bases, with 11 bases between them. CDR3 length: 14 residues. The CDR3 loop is CASSLLIGSTEAFF. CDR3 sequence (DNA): TGTGCCAGCAGCTTACTAATTGGGAGCACTGAAGCTTTCTTT. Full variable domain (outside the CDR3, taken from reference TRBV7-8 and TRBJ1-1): GAGVSQSPRYKVAKRGQDVALRCDPISGHVSLFWYQQALGQGPEFLTYFQNEAQLDKSGLPSDRFFAERPEGSVSTLKIQRTQQEDSAVYLCASSLLIGSTEAFFGQGTRLTVV.

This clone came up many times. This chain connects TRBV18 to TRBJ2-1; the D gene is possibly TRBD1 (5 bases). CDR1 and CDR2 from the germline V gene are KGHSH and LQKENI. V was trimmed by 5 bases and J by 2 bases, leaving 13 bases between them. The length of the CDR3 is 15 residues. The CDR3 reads CASSSGIPTYNEQFF. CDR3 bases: TGTGCCAGCTCATCAGGGATCCCGACCTACAATGAGCAGTTCTTC.

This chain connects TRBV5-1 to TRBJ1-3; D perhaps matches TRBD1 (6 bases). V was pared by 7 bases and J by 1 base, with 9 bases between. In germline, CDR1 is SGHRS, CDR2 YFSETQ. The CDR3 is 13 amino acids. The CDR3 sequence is CASRGTSGNTIYF. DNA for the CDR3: TGCGCCAGCCGGGGGACATCTGGAAACACCATATATTTT. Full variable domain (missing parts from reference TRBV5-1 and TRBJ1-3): KAGVTQTPRYLIKTRGQQVTLSCSPISGHRSVSWYQQTPGQGLQFLFEYFSETQRNKGNFPGRFSGRQFSNSRSEMNVSTLELGDSALYLCASRGTSGNTIYFGEGSWLTVV.

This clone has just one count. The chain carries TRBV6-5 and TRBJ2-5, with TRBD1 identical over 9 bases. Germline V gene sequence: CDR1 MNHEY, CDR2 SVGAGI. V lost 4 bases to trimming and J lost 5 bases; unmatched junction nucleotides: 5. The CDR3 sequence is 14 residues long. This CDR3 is CASSSGQGKETQYF. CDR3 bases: TGTGCCAGCAGTTCCGGACAGGGGAAGGAGACCCAGTACTTC.

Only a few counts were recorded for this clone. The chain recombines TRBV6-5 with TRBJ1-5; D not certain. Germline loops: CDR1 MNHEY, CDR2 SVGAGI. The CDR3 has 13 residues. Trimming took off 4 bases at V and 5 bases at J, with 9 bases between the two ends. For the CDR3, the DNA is TGTGCCAGCAGTTGGCTGAGGGATCAGCCCCAGCATTTT. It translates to CASSWLRDQPQHF.

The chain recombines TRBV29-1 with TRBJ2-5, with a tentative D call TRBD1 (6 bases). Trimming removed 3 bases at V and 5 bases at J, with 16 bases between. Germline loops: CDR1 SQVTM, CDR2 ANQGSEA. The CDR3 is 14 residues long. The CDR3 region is CSVDYQGTGETQYF. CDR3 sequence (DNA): TGCAGCGTTGACTATCAGGGGACGGGGGAGACCCAGTACTTC.

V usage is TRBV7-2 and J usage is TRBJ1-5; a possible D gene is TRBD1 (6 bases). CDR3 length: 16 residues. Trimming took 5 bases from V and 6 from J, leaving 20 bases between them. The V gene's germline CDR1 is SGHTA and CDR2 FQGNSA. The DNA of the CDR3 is TGTGCCAGCAGCCTACCAGGAGGGACACTTATTCAGCCCCAGCATTTT. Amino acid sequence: CASSLPGGTLIQPQHF.

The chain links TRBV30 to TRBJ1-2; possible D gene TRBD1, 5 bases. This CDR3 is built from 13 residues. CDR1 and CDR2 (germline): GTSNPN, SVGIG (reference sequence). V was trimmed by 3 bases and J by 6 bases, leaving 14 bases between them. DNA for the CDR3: TGTGCCTGGAGAAACCCAGGGAGGGATGGCTACACCTTC. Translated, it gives CAWRNPGRDGYTF.

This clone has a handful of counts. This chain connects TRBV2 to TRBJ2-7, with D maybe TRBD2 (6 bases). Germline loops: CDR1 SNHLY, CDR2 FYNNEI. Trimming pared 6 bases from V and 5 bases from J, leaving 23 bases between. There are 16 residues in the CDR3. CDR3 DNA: TGTGCCAGCAGCGCCTTAGACCGGGACTTCCTCGACGAGCAGTACTTC. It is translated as CASSALDRDFLDEQYF. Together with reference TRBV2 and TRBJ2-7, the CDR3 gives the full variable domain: EPEVTQTPSHQVTQMGQEVILRCVPISNHLYFYWYRQILGQKVEFLVSFYNNEISEKSEIFDDQFSVERPDGSNFTLKIRSTKLEDSAMYFCASSALDRDFLDEQYFGPGTRLTVT.

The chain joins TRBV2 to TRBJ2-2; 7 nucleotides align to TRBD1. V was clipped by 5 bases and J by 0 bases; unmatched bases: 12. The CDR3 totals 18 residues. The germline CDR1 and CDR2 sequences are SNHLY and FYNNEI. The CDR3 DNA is TGTGCCAGCAGTTCGACAGGGCGAAACGTCGCGAACACCGGGGAGCTGTTTTTT. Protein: CASSSTGRNVANTGELFF.